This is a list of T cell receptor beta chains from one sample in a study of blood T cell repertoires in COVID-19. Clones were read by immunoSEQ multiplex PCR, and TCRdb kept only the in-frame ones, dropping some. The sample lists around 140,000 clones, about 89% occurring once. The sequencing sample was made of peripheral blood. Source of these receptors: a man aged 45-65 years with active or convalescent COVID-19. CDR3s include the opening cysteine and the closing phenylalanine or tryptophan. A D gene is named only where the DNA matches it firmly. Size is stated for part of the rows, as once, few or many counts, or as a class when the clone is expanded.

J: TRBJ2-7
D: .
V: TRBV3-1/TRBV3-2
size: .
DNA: TGTGCCAGCAGCCAAGATCCAGCGAGCTCCTACGAGCAGTACTTC
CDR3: CASSQDPASSYEQYF

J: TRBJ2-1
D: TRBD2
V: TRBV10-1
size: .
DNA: TGCGCCAGCAGCGGGACTAACAATGAGCAGTTCTTC
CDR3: CASSGTNNEQFF

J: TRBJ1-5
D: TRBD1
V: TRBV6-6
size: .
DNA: TGTGCCAGCAGTGATGGACAGGGGGATCAGCCCCAGCATTTT
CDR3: CASSDGQGDQPQHF

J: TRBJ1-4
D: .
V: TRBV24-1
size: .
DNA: TGTGCCACCAGTGGGAGCGAAAAACTGTTTTTT
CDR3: CATSGSEKLFF

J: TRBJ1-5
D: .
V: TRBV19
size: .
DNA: TGTGCCAGTGGGGGGGGTTGGAATAGCAATCAGCCCCAGCATTTT
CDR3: CASGGGWNSNQPQHF

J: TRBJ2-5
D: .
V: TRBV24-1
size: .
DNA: TGTGCCACCAGTGGGGGGGGTGCAGGGGCTGAGACCCAGTACTTC
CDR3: CATSGGGAGAETQYF

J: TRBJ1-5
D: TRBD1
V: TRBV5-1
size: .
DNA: TGCGCCAGCAGACTGGACAGGGCGAGCAATCAGCCCCAGCATTTT
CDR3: CASRLDRASNQPQHF

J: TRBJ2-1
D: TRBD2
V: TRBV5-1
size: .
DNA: TGCGCCAGCAGCTGGACCACTAGCGGGGGGGGCTCCCACAATGAGCAGTTCTTC
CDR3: CASSWTTSGGGSHNEQFF

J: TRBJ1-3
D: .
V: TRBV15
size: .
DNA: TGTGCCACCAGCAGGGAGATAAGCTCTGGAAACACCATATATTTT
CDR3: CATSREISSGNTIYF

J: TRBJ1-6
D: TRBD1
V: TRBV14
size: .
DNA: TGTGCCAGCAGCCCCGGGACAGGGAGAATTTCACCCCTCCACTTT
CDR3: CASSPGTGRISPLHF

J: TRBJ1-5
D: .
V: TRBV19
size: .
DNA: TGTGCCAGTAGCCCCGGACAGCTTAGCAATCAGCCCCAGCATTTT
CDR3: CASSPGQLSNQPQHF

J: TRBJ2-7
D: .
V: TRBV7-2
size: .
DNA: TGTGCCAGCAGCTTAGCCACAGGGCCTCCGGGACACGAGCAGTACTTC
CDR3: CASSLATGPPGHEQYF

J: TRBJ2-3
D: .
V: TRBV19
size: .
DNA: TGTGCCAGTAGTAGACGTTTCCAGGGCCGGGGCACAGATACGCAGTATTTT
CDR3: CASSRRFQGRGTDTQYF

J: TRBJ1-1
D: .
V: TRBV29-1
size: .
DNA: TGCAGCGTTGAGGGGCAGGTCGGGAGTGAAGCTTTCTTT
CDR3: CSVEGQVGSEAFF

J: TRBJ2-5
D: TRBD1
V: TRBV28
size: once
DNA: TGTGCCAGCAGCCCGACCCGGACAGGGTGGATAGAGACCCAGTACTTC
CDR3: CASSPTRTGWIETQYF

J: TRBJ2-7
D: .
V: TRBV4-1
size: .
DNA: TGCGCCAGCAGCCTTAGTGGAGGATACGAGCAGTACTTC
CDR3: CASSLSGGYEQYF

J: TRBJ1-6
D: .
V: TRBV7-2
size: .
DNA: TGTGCCAGCAGCGCCCATGACCTCTGGGCCCCCAACAGAAATTCACCCCTCCACTTT
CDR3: CASSAHDLWAPNRNSPLHF

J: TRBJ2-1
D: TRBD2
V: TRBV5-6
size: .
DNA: TGTGCCAGCAGCTTCGGGGGGAGCTCCTACAATGAGCAGTTCTTC
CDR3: CASSFGGSSYNEQFF

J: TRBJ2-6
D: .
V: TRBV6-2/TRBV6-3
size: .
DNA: TGTGCCAGCAGTTACTCCCTCGGGACTGACTCCTCTGGGGCCAACGTCCTGACTTTC
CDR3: CASSYSLGTDSSGANVLTF

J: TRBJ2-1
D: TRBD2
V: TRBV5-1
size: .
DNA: TGCGCCAGCAGCTTGGTCCCATCCACGGGAGGGTCGTCCACTGAGCAGTTCTTC
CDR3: CASSLVPSTGGSSTEQFF

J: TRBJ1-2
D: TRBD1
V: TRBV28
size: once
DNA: TGTGCCAGCAGGGATGCGACAGGGAGCGGTAACTATGGCTACACCTTC
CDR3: CASRDATGSGNYGYTF

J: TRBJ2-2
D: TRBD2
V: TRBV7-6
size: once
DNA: TGTGCCAGCAGCTTAGTTATCGGGACTAGCGGGTTTGCCGGGGAGCTGTTTTTT
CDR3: CASSLVIGTSGFAGELFF

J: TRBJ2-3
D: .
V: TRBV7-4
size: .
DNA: TGTGCCAGCAGCTTAGGGCGGGGTGGCACAGATACGCAGTATTTT
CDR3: CASSLGRGGTDTQYF

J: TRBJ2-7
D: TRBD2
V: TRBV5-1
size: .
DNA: TGCGCCAGCACCCATGGGACTAGCGGGAGGGCGACCGAGCAGTACTTC
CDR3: CASTHGTSGRATEQYF

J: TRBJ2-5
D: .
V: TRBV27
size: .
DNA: TGTGCCAGCAGTTCGAGACTCCAAGAGACCCAGTACTTC
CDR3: CASSSRLQETQYF

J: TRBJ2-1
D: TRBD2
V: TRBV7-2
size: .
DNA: TGTGCCAGCAGCTTTGACGCTAGCGGGCCGTACAATGAGCAGTTCTTC
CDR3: CASSFDASGPYNEQFF

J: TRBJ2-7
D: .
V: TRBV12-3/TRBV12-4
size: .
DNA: TGTGCCAGCAGTTTAACAGGGACCCTCGAGCAGTACTTC
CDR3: CASSLTGTLEQYF

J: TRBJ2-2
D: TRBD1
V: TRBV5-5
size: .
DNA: TGTGCCAGCAGCTTATGGCCCGGGACAGAGAACACCGGGGAGCTGTTTTTT
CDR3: CASSLWPGTENTGELFF

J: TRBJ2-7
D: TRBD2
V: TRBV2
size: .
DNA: TGTGCCAGCAGCGGGGGGAAATACTACGAGCAGTACTTC
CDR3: CASSGGKYYEQYF

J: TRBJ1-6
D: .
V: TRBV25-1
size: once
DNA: TGTGCCAGCAGCGAGAGTCGGGGTGAAAATTCACCCCTCCACTTT
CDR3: CASSESRGENSPLHF

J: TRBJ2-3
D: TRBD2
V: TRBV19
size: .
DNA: TGTGCCAGTAGTATAGGGTCTCGCGGGGGAGCAACAGATACGCAGTATTTT
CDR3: CASSIGSRGGATDTQYF

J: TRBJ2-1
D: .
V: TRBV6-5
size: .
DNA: TGTGCCAGCAGTTACTCTCAGGGTCATGAGCAGTTCTTC
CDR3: CASSYSQGHEQFF

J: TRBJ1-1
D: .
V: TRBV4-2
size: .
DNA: TGTGCCAGCAGCCAAGGGGACGTACAGGGTACAAAAGCTTTCTTT
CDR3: CASSQGDVQGTKAFF

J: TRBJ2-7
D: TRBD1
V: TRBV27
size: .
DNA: TGTGCCAGCAGTTCGACAGGGTACGAGCAGTACTTC
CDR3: CASSSTGYEQYF

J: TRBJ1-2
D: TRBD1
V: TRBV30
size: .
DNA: TGTGCCCAGCGAAGACAGGGGGCGGAGGTACTCTATGGCTACACCTTC
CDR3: CAQRRQGAEVLYGYTF

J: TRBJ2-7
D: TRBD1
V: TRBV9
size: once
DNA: TGTGCCAGCAGCGTAGGACAGGGTGGGTACGAGCAGTACTTC
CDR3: CASSVGQGGYEQYF

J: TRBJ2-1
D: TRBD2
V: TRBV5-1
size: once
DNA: TGCGCCAGCAGCTCGGGACTAGCGGTTCACAATGAGCAGTTCTTC
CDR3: CASSSGLAVHNEQFF

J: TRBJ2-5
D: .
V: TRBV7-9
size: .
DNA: TGTGCCAGCAGCCCACCTCTGGGGGGGCGACAAGAGACCCAGTACTTC
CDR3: CASSPPLGGRQETQYF

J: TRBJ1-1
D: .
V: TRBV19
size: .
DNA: TGTGCCACCACGGGTCTTTCAGGGACTGAAGCTTTCTTT
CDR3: CATTGLSGTEAFF

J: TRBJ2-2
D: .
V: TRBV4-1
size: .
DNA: TGCGCCAGCAGCCAAGGGTCCGGGGGATACACCGGGGAGCTGTTTTTT
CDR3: CASSQGSGGYTGELFF

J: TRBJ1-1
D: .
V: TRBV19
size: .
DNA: TGTGCCAGTAGTAAGGCCCCCAGGTCTGAAGCTTTCTTT
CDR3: CASSKAPRSEAFF

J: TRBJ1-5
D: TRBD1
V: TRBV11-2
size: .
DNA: TGTGCCAGCAGCTTAGGTACAGGGGTTGGATTTCAGCCCCAGCATTTT
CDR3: CASSLGTGVGFQPQHF

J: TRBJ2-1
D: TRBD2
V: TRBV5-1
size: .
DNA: TGCGCCAGCAGCCGGGGGGCGGGAGGGGCCAACAATGAGCAGTTCTTC
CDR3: CASSRGAGGANNEQFF

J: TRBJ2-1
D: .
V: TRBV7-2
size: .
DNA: TGTGCCAGCAGCTTAGCGTACGGGAACTACAATGAGCAGTTCTTC
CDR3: CASSLAYGNYNEQFF

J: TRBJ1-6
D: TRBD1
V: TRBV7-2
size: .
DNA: TGTGCCAGCGGGGGACAGGGGGATTCACCCCTCCACTTT
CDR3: CASGGQGDSPLHF